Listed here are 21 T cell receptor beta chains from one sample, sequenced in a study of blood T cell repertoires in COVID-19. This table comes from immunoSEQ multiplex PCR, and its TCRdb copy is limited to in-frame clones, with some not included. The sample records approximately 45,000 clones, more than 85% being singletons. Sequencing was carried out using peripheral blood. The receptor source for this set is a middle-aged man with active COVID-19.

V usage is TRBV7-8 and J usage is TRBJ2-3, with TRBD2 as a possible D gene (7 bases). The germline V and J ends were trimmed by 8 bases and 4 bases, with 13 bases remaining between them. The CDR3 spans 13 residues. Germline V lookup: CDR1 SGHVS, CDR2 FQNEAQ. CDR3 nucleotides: TGTGCCAGCTTGGAGGGGGGGTCAGATACGCAGTATTTT. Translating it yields CASLEGGSDTQYF.

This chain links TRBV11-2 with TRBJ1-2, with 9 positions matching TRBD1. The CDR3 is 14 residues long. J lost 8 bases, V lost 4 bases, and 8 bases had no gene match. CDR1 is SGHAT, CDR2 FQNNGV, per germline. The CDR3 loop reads CASSSDRGIGGYTF. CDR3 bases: TGTGCCAGCAGCTCGGACAGGGGTATTGGGGGCTACACCTTC.

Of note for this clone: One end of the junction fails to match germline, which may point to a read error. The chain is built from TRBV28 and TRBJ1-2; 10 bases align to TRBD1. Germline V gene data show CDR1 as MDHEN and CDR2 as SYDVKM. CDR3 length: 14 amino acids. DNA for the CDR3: TGTGCCAGCAGATCGGGACAGGGGACCTATGGCCACACCTTC. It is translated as CASRSGQGTYGHTF.

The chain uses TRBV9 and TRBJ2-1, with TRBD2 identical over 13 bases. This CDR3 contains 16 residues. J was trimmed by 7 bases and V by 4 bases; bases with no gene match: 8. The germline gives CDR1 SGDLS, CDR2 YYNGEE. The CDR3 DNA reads TGTGCCAGCAGCTCCACTAGCGGGAGGGCCTCAAATGAGCAGTTCTTC. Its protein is CASSSTSGRASNEQFF.

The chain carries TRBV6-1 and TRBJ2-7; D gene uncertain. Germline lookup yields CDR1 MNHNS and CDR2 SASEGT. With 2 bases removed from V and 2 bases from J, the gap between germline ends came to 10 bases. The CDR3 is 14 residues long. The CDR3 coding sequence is TGTGCCAGCAGTGAAATCTCAGGCCCCTACGAGCAGTACTTC. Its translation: CASSEISGPYEQYF.

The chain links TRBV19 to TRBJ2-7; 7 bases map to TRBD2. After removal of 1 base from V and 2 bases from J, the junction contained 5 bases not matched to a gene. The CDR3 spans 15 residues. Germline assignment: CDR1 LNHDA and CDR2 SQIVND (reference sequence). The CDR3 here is CASSIGEGGPYEQYF. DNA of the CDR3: TGTGCCAGTAGTATAGGAGAGGGAGGGCCCTACGAGCAGTACTTC.

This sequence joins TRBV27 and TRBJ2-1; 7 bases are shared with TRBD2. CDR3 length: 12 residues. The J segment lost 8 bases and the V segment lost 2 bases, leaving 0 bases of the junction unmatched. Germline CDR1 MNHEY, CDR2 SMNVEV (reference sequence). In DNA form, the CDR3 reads TGTGCCAGCAGTTTAGGGGGGGATGAGCAGTTCTTC. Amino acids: CASSLGGDEQFF.

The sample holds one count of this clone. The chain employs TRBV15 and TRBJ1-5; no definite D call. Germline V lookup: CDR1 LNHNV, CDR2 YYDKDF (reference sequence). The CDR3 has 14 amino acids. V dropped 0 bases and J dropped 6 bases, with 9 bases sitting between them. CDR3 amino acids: CATSREAGGQPQHF. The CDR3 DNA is TGTGCCACCAGCAGAGAGGCAGGAGGTCAGCCCCAGCATTTT.

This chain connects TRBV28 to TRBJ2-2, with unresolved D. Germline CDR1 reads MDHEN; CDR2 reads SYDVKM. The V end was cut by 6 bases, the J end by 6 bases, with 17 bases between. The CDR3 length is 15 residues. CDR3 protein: CASRTGNRAAGELFF. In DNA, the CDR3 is TGTGCCAGCAGGACTGGAAACCGTGCGGCCGGGGAGCTGTTTTTT. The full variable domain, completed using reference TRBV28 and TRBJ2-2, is DVKVTQSSRYLVKRTGEKVFLECVQDMDHENMFWYRQDPGLGLRLIYFSYDVKMKEKGDIPEGYSVSREKKERFSLILESASTNQTSMYLCASRTGNRAAGELFFGEGSRLTVL.

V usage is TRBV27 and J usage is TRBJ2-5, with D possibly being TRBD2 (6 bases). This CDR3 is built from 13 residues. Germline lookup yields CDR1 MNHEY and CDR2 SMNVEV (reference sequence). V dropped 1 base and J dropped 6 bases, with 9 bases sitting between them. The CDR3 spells CASSLLGGKTQYF. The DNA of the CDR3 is TGTGCCAGCAGTTTATTGGGAGGAAAGACCCAGTACTTC.

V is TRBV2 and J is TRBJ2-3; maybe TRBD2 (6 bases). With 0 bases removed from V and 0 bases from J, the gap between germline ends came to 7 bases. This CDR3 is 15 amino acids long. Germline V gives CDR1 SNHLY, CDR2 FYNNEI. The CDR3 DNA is TGTGCCAGCAGTGAAGCAGGGAGGAGCACAGATACGCAGTATTTT. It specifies CASSEAGRSTDTQYF.

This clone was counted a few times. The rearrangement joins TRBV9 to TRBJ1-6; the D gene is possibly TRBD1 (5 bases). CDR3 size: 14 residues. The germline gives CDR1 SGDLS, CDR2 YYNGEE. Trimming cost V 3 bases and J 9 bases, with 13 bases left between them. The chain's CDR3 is CASSASGEGSPLHF. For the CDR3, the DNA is TGTGCCAGCAGCGCCTCGGGGGAGGGTTCACCCCTCCACTTT.

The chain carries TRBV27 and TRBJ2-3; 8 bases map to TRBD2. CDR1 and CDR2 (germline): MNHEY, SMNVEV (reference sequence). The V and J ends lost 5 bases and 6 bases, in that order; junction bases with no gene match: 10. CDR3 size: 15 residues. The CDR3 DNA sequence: TGTGCCAGCAGTGGGGCTAGCGGGCGAGGGGATACGCAGTATTTT. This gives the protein CASSGASGRGDTQYF.

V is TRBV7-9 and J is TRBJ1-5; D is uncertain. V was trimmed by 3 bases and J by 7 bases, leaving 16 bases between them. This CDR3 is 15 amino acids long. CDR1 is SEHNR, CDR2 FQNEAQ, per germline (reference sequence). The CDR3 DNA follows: TGTGCCAGCAGCTTGGAGCGGGGTCTCAACCAGCCCCAGCATTTT. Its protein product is CASSLERGLNQPQHF.

The CDR3 reads CASSPAGDRGGELFF. The CDR3 nucleotides read TGTGCCAGCTCCCCGGCGGGGGATAGGGGCGGGGAGCTGTTTTTT. The chain uses TRBV5-4 and TRBJ2-2; TRBD2 aligns across 7 bases. The V gene's germline CDR1 is SGHNT and CDR2 YYREEE (reference sequence). The trim removed 7 bases at V and 7 bases at J, leaving 13 bases unmatched. The CDR3 contains 15 residues.

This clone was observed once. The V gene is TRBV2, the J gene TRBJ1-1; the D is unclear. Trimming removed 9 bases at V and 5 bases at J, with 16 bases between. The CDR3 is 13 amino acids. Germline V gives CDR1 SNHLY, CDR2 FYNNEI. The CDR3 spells CARPGLPGTEAFF. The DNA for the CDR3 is TGTGCCAGGCCCGGGCTCCCGGGGACTGAAGCTTTCTTT.

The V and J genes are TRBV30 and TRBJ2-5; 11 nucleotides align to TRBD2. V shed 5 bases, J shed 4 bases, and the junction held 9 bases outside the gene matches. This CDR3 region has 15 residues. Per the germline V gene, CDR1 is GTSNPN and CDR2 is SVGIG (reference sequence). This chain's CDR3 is CAWASGRISSETQYF. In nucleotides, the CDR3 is TGTGCCTGGGCTAGCGGGAGGATATCATCAGAGACCCAGTACTTC.

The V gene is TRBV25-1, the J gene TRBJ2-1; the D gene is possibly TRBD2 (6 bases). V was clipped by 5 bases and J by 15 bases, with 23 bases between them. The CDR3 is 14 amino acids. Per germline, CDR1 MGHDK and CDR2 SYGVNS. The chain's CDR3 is CASSQQSLWGVTFF. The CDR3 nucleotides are TGTGCCAGCAGTCAACAGAGCCTTTGGGGGGTGACGTTCTTC.

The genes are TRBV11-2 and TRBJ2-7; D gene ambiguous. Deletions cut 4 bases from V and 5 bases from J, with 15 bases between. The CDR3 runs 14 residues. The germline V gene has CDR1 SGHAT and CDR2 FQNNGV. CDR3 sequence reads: CASSSLVGSHEQYF. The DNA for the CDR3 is TGTGCCAGCAGCTCGTTGGTCGGGTCCCACGAGCAGTACTTC.

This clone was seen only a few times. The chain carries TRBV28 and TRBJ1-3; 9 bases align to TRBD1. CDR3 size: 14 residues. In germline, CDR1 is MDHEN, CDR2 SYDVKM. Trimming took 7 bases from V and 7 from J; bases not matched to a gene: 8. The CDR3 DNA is TGTGCCAGCATCCGAACAGGGGGCAGGAACACCATATATTTT. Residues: CASIRTGGRNTIYF. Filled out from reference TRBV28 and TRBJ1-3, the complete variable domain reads DVKVTQSSRYLVKRTGEKVFLECVQDMDHENMFWYRQDPGLGLRLIYFSYDVKMKEKGDIPEGYSVSREKKERFSLILESASTNQTSMYLCASIRTGGRNTIYFGEGSWLTVV.

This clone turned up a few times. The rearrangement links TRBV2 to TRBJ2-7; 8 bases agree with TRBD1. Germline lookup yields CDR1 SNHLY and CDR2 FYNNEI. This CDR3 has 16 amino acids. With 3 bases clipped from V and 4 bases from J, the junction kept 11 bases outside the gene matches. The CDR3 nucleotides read TGTGCCAGCAGTGAGCCCGGGACAGGCTATCGATACGAGCAGTACTTC. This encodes CASSEPGTGYRYEQYF.